This T cell receptor (beta chain) derives from a study of OX40 agonist ivuxolimab in advanced cancers. About the study: Patients received ivuxolimab, an agonistic anti-OX40 (CD134) antibody. Prior anti-PD-1, anti-PD-L1 or anti-CTLA-4 therapy did not bar entry, and 40% to 45% had some. Partial responses, seen in three patients, involved one hepatocellular carcinoma and two cutaneous melanomas.

Only in-frame clones appear in the TCRdb table, and some are missing; sequencing was by immunoSEQ multiplex PCR. The sample has fewer than 55,000 clones, 85% to 90% seen once. This CDR3 has 14 residues. V lost 2 bases and J lost 0, with 7 bases in between. Per the germline V gene, CDR1 is MDHEN and CDR2 is SYDVKM. This receptor was taken from an adult with an advanced solid tumor such as melanoma, head and neck, liver or kidney cancer. This rearrangement joins TRBV28 to TRBJ1-1; D is ambiguous. The sequencing used CD4+ or CD8+ T cells sorted from blood, collected in a trial of the OX40 agonist ivuxolimab. The CDR3 DNA sequence: TGTGCCAGCAGTTTACCTCAAATGAACACTGAAGCTTTCTTT. Translation: CASSLPQMNTEAFF.